The 4 T cell receptor beta chains given below trace back to one sample, sequenced in a study of blood T cells in healthy people across ages. Through a sample-barcoded 5' primer and a J-beta primer mix, a second PCR was run for roughly 6 to 12 cycles. Using its own MiXCR run on the 5' RACE reads, TCRdb lists one record per CDR3 protein. The table lists approximately 1.5 million distinct CDR3 sequences, roughly 43% of them singletons. Sequenced material: blood. Receptor source: a woman between 18 and 29 years old in good health.

The sample holds many counts of this clonotype. The J gene is TRBJ2-3, the V gene TRBV7-2; 7 nucleotides agree with TRBD2. Germline loops: CDR1 SGHTA, CDR2 FQGNSA. The V segment lost 2 bases and the J segment 6 bases; nucleotides outside the gene matches: 11. The CDR3 loop spans 16 amino acids. DNA for the CDR3: TGTGCCAGCAGCTTAATTATCGGACTAGTGGCGGATACGCAGTATTTT. Residues: CASSLIIGLVADTQYF.

This clonotype has a handful of counts. This chain links TRBV29-1 with TRBJ2-7, with 14 nucleotides matching TRBD2. Unmatched junction bases numbered 9, after V lost 5 bases and J lost 3 bases. The CDR3 is 16 residues long. CDR1 SQVTM and CDR2 ANQGSEA come from the germline V gene. The CDR3 is CSVRTSGGSFIYEQYF. Here the CDR3 DNA reads TGCAGCGTTAGGACTAGCGGGGGGAGTTTTATCTACGAGCAGTACTTC.

The rearrangement joins TRBV15 to TRBJ2-5; perhaps TRBD2 as D (5 bases). CDR1 is LNHNV and CDR2 is YYDKDF in the germline V gene (reference sequence). The CDR3 length is 17 residues. The ends were cut back, 4 bases at V and 5 bases at J, with 23 bases in the middle. The CDR3 coding sequence is TGTGCCACCAGCATCGGATCTAGAGTGGAGGCCGGCGAGACCCAGTACTTC. Its protein is CATSIGSRVEAGETQYF.

The V call is TRBV2, the J call TRBJ1-1; no clear D. This CDR3 spans 13 amino acids. Trimming pared 7 bases from V and 4 bases from J, leaving 13 bases between. Germline V CDR1 and CDR2: SNHLY, FYNNEI. The CDR3: CASTREGSTEAFF. Here the CDR3 DNA reads TGTGCCAGCACCCGGGAGGGTTCCACTGAAGCTTTCTTT. The full variable domain, in which reference TRBV2 and TRBJ1-1 provide the parts outside the CDR3, is EPEVTQTPSHQVTQMGQEVILRCVPISNHLYFYWYRQILGQKVEFLVSFYNNEISEKSEIFDDQFSVERPDGSNFTLKIRSTKLEDSAMYFCASTREGSTEAFFGQGTRLTVV.